The 30 T cell receptor beta chains below come from one sample, sequenced in a study of blood T cell repertoires in COVID-19. Repertoires were generated with immunoSEQ multiplex PCR, while TCRdb's copy carries only in-frame clones and drops some. The sample shows about 250,000 clones, just over 85% of them seen only once. The sequenced material came from PBMCs or T cells enriched from blood (not recorded which). These receptor sequences come from a man aged 40-50 years who had recovered from COVID-19.

V usage is TRBV28 and J usage is TRBJ1-1; D is ambiguous. V was pared by 3 bases and J by 1 base, with 12 bases between. CDR3 length equals 15 residues. CDR1 and CDR2 from the germline V gene are MDHEN and SYDVKM. The CDR3: CASSFGGEANTEAFF. CDR3 nucleotide sequence: TGTGCCAGCAGTTTTGGTGGGGAGGCGAACACTGAAGCTTTCTTT.

CDR3 sequence reads: CASSLRTGGQGYTF. The CDR3 nucleotides are TGTGCCAGTAGTCTTAGGACAGGGGGCCAAGGCTACACCTTC. The chain links TRBV19 to TRBJ1-2; 11 positions match TRBD1. The CDR3 loop spans 14 amino acids. The V and J ends lost 5 bases and 8 bases, in that order; junction bases with no gene match: 7. From germline, CDR1 is LNHDA and CDR2 SQIVND (reference sequence).

The chain combines TRBV2 with TRBJ2-7; TRBD1 agrees at 12 bases. This CDR3 has 14 residues. V trimming: 5 bases; J trimming: 6 bases; junction bases outside the gene matches: 5. Germline CDR1 SNHLY, CDR2 FYNNEI. The CDR3: CASSTGTGGGEQYF. As DNA, the CDR3 is TGTGCCAGCAGTACCGGGACAGGGGGCGGCGAGCAGTACTTC. Full variable domain (missing parts from reference TRBV2 and TRBJ2-7): EPEVTQTPSHQVTQMGQEVILRCVPISNHLYFYWYRQILGQKVEFLVSFYNNEISEKSEIFDDQFSVERPDGSNFTLKIRSTKLEDSAMYFCASSTGTGGGEQYFGPGTRLTVT.

The J gene is TRBJ2-1, the V gene TRBV2; possible D gene TRBD2, 6 bases. V lost 6 bases, J lost 7 bases, and 16 bases lay in between. CDR1 SNHLY and CDR2 FYNNEI come from the germline V gene. The CDR3 has 14 amino acids. The CDR3 here is CASRAGFGGNEQFF. CDR3 DNA: TGTGCCAGCAGAGCAGGCTTTGGGGGGAATGAGCAGTTCTTC.

This clone was seen just once. The chain recombines TRBV3-1 (or the pseudogene TRBV3-2) with TRBJ2-7; TRBD1 matches at 8 bases. The CDR3 spans 18 residues. CDR1 and CDR2 (germline): LGHDT, YNNKEL (reference sequence). Trimming cost V 1 base and J 5 bases; bases outside gene matches: 16. The CDR3 coding sequence is TGTGCCAGCAGCCAAGCTACCATTCCCTGGACAGGGCCCCACGAGCAGTACTTC. Amino acid sequence: CASSQATIPWTGPHEQYF.

The chain has TRBV7-2 and TRBJ2-5; 10 bases line up with TRBD1. V lost 1 base, J lost 5 bases, and 10 bases stayed unmatched. CDR1 and CDR2 from the germline V gene are SGHTA and FQGNSA. The CDR3 consists of 17 residues. Written as DNA, the CDR3 is TGTGCCAGCAGCTTAGTATGGACAGGGGGAGTAGGGGAGACCCAGTACTTC. It specifies CASSLVWTGGVGETQYF.

This CDR3 reads CASSREAGWAEAFF. The CDR3 DNA reads as TGTGCCAGCAGCCGGGAGGCGGGCTGGGCTGAAGCTTTCTTT. The gene calls are TRBV13 and TRBJ1-1; D is unclear. The V end was cut by 5 bases, the J end by 6 bases, with 16 bases between. This CDR3 has 14 amino acids. The V gene's germline CDR1 is PRHDT and CDR2 FYEKMQ (reference sequence).

The chain joins TRBV28 to TRBJ1-2; 7 bases are shared with TRBD1. The ends lost 2 bases at V and 2 bases at J; junction bases unmatched: 11. Germline V gene lookup returns CDR1 MDHEN and CDR2 SYDVKM. There are 17 residues in the CDR3. CDR3 in amino acids: CASSLIFQARGNYGYTF. The CDR3 region has the DNA TGTGCCAGCAGTTTAATTTTTCAGGCCAGGGGGAACTATGGCTACACCTTC.

This clone was found once. The chain employs TRBV7-6 and TRBJ2-1, with D maybe TRBD1 (6 bases). Germline V gene data show CDR1 as SGHVS and CDR2 as FNYEAQ. Trimming removed 5 bases at V and 8 bases at J, with 13 bases between. The CDR3 is made up of 13 amino acids. CDR3 coding DNA: TGTGCCAGCAGCCTACAGGGATGGGATGAGCAGTTCTTC. This sequence encodes CASSLQGWDEQFF.

J is TRBJ2-7 and V is TRBV14; 10 nucleotides align to TRBD1. V shed 3 bases and J 5 bases; nucleotides not matched to a gene: 4. Germline CDR1 is SGHDN and CDR2 is FVKESK. The CDR3 runs 14 residues. CDR3 sequence (DNA): TGTGCCAGCAGCCAGGGACAGGGGAGAGACGAGCAGTACTTC. Translated: CASSQGQGRDEQYF.

The chain joins TRBV3-1 (or the pseudogene TRBV3-2) to TRBJ2-1; D gene ambiguous. Trimming stripped 0 bases from V and 0 bases from J, with 6 bases between. The CDR3 consists of 15 residues. Germline V gene lookup returns CDR1 LGHDT and CDR2 YNNKEL (reference sequence). CDR3 loop: CASSQDLGSYNEQFF. CDR3 bases: TGTGCCAGCAGCCAAGATCTAGGCTCCTACAATGAGCAGTTCTTC.

The CDR3 protein is CASSQGQQGGMNTEAFF. CDR3 bases: TGTGCCAGCAGCCAAGGACAACAGGGGGGGATGAACACTGAAGCTTTCTTT. The chain joins TRBV4-2 to TRBJ1-1, with 8 bases that match TRBD1. The junction had 7 bases not matched to a gene; V was cut back by 1 base and J by 0 bases. The V gene's germline CDR1 is LGHNA and CDR2 YNFKEQ. This CDR3 comprises 17 residues.

This chain joins TRBV3-1 (or the pseudogene TRBV3-2) and TRBJ2-5; D is ambiguous. With 1 base removed from V and 3 bases from J, the gap between germline ends came to 6 bases. Germline V gene data show CDR1 as LGHDT and CDR2 as YNNKEL (reference sequence). This CDR3 contains 13 residues. CDR3 DNA: TGTGCCAGCAGCCAAGGACGGGAAGAGACCCAGTACTTC. Amino acid sequence: CASSQGREETQYF.

The chain recombines TRBV10-3 with TRBJ2-7; the match to TRBD1 covers 7 bases. Germline CDR1 reads ENHRY; CDR2 reads SYGVKD. The CDR3 length is 16 residues. Trimming took 6 bases from V and 7 from J; bases not matched to a gene: 18. The CDR3 is CAISTTLTDRVGEQYF. The CDR3 DNA reads as TGTGCCATCAGCACAACTTTGACTGACAGGGTCGGTGAGCAGTACTTC.

This chain uses TRBV27 with TRBJ1-1; 8 positions match TRBD1. Germline V CDR1 and CDR2: MNHEY, SMNVEV (reference sequence). The junction had 11 bases not matched to a gene; V was cut back by 6 bases and J by 2 bases. The CDR3 covers 16 residues. CDR3 loop: CASSPGQVIRNTEAFF. The CDR3 DNA reads TGTGCCAGCAGCCCGGGACAGGTTATTAGAAACACTGAAGCTTTCTTT.

The J gene is TRBJ1-5, the V gene TRBV5-4; D ambiguous. Per germline, CDR1 SGHNT and CDR2 YYREEE (reference sequence). This CDR3 is built from 14 residues. V gave up 4 bases and J gave up 5 bases, with 13 bases separating them. As DNA, the CDR3 is TGTGCCAGCAGCCTCGGCGGGGTTGATCAGCCCCAGCATTTT. It translates to CASSLGGVDQPQHF.

The sample holds a few counts of this clone. The rearrangement joins TRBV9 to TRBJ2-5; weak D call: TRBD1 (5 bases). This CDR3 comprises 14 residues. Trimming stripped 0 bases from V and 5 bases from J, with 11 bases between. Looked up from germline, CDR1 is SGDLS and CDR2 is YYNGEE. CDR3 bases: TGTGCCAGCAGCGTAGACAGGACGACGGAGACCCAGTACTTC. It is translated as CASSVDRTTETQYF.

The J gene is TRBJ2-1, the V gene TRBV28; 11 nucleotides agree with TRBD1. The V gene's germline CDR1 is MDHEN and CDR2 SYDVKM. With 3 bases clipped from V and 4 bases from J, the junction kept 5 bases outside the gene matches. The CDR3 spans 16 residues. The CDR3 bases are TGTGCCAGCAGTTTTCACGGACAGGGGGCATACAATGAGCAGTTCTTC. Translation gives CASSFHGQGAYNEQFF.

The genes are TRBV19 and TRBJ2-2; a weak D match, TRBD1 (6 bases). Germline assignment: CDR1 LNHDA and CDR2 SQIVND (reference sequence). V lost 4 bases and J 2 bases, leaving 14 bases between the germline ends. The CDR3 runs 16 residues. CDR3 nucleotides: TGTGCCAGTAGTAGGCGCACCGGGACAAACACCGGGGAGCTGTTTTTT. Its translation is CASSRRTGTNTGELFF.

V usage is TRBV5-4 and J usage is TRBJ2-2; 9 nucleotides align to TRBD2. The CDR3 extends over 16 amino acids. The germline CDR1 and CDR2 sequences are SGHNT and YYREEE (reference sequence). V dropped 0 bases and J dropped 4; count of bases not matched to a gene: 4. CDR3 coding DNA: TGTGCCAGCAGCTTGGGCGGGGGGGCCAGCACCGGGGAGCTGTTTTTT. Its translation is CASSLGGGASTGELFF.

V is TRBV19 and J is TRBJ2-3; TRBD2 agrees at 9 bases. There are 19 residues in the CDR3. The V and J ends lost 3 bases and 4 bases, in that order; junction bases with no gene match: 17. Germline CDR1 LNHDA, CDR2 SQIVND (reference sequence). CDR3 bases: TGTGCCAGTAGTATCCCAGCGGGGGGCCGACGATCGGGATCAGATACGCAGTATTTT. Amino acid sequence: CASSIPAGGRRSGSDTQYF.

This chain joins TRBV23-1 and TRBJ1-4; D is perhaps TRBD1 (5 bases). TRBV23-1 carries the ORF label, with uncertain function. This CDR3 is built from 16 residues. V was trimmed by 1 base and J by 5 bases, leaving 14 bases between them. CDR3 sequence: CASSQWFRGSNEKLFF. The CDR3 bases are TGCGCCAGCAGTCAATGGTTTAGGGGCTCGAATGAAAAACTGTTTTTT.

The rearrangement joins TRBV5-4 to TRBJ2-3; 13 bases map to TRBD2. This CDR3 spans 16 amino acids. The V gene end was trimmed by 3 bases and the J gene end by 4 bases; junction bases not matched to a gene: 5. Germline lookup yields CDR1 SGHNT and CDR2 YYREEE (reference sequence). CDR3 protein: CASSSGLAGVADTQYF. The DNA for the CDR3 is TGTGCCAGCAGCTCTGGACTAGCGGGGGTTGCAGATACGCAGTATTTT.

The rearrangement links TRBV20-1 to TRBJ1-2; 8 nucleotides agree with TRBD1. Trimming removed 3 bases from V and 4 bases from J; junction bases left unmatched: 7. CDR3 length: 14 amino acids. Germline lookup yields CDR1 DFQATT and CDR2 SNEGSKA (reference sequence). The chain's CDR3 is CSASYTGGGYGYTF. Written as DNA, the CDR3 is TGCAGTGCTAGTTATACAGGGGGGGGCTATGGCTACACCTTC.

V and J are TRBV3-1 (or the pseudogene TRBV3-2) and TRBJ2-3; maybe TRBD2 (6 bases). Germline CDR1 is LGHDT and CDR2 is YNNKEL (reference sequence). The CDR3 spans 15 residues. Trimming removed 0 bases from V and 2 bases from J, with 9 bases in between. The CDR3 DNA reads as TGTGCCAGCAGCCAAGATTCGGACTACACAGATACGCAGTATTTT. Residues: CASSQDSDYTDTQYF.

V gene TRBV7-9 combines with J gene TRBJ1-4; D gene uncertain. Trimming cost V 7 bases and J 5 bases, with 20 bases left between them. There are 16 residues in the CDR3. The germline V gene encodes CDR1 SEHNR and CDR2 FQNEAQ (reference sequence). The CDR3 reads CASTPTFDGGNEKLFF. CDR3 DNA sequence: TGTGCCAGCACCCCTACCTTTGACGGAGGAAATGAAAAACTGTTTTTT. The whole variable domain, filled in from reference TRBV7-9 and TRBJ1-4, reads DTGVSQNPRHKITKRGQNVTFRCDPISEHNRLYWYRQTLGQGPEFLTYFQNEAQLEKSRLLSDRFSAERPKGSFSTLEIQRTEQGDSAMYLCASTPTFDGGNEKLFFGSGTQLSVL.

The rearrangement joins TRBV6-5 to TRBJ2-5; D is uncertain. V was cut by 2 bases and J by 5 bases, with 6 bases left in between. CDR3 length: 12 amino acids. Per germline, CDR1 MNHEY and CDR2 SVGAGI. CDR3 residues: CASSYPRETQYF. CDR3 nucleotide sequence: TGTGCCAGCAGTTACCCTAGGGAGACCCAGTACTTC.

The chain links TRBV7-2 to TRBJ2-3; the D is unclear. CDR3 length: 12 amino acids. V was pared by 5 bases and J by 2 bases, with 5 bases between. Germline V gene sequence: CDR1 SGHTA, CDR2 FQGNSA. In DNA, the CDR3 is TGTGCCAGCAGCCGGGTCACAGATACGCAGTATTTT. Protein: CASSRVTDTQYF.

The chain couples TRBV5-1 to TRBJ2-7; 9 nucleotides align to TRBD1. J gave up 4 bases and V 2 bases, and 10 bases lay outside the gene matches. Germline CDR1 and CDR2: SGHRS and YFSETQ. This CDR3 has 16 amino acids. The CDR3 region is CASSLNDRGATYEQYF. In DNA form, the CDR3 reads TGCGCCAGCAGCTTAAACGACAGGGGGGCTACGTACGAGCAGTACTTC. Drawing the rest from reference TRBV5-1 and TRBJ2-7, the complete variable domain is KAGVTQTPRYLIKTRGQQVTLSCSPISGHRSVSWYQQTPGQGLQFLFEYFSETQRNKGNFPGRFSGRQFSNSRSEMNVSTLELGDSALYLCASSLNDRGATYEQYFGPGTRLTVT.

The chain has TRBV6-5 and TRBJ1-2, with a possible D match to TRBD1 (6 bases). The CDR3 is 13 amino acids. V shed 8 bases and J shed 4 bases, with 14 bases lying between them. Germline values: CDR1 MNHEY, CDR2 SVGAGI. Here the CDR3 DNA reads TGTGCCAGCTGGGGGCAAAGGGGCTATGGCTACACCTTC. As protein: CASWGQRGYGYTF.